The rows below give T cell receptor beta chains drawn from one sample of a study of neurological immune-mediated disorders. A single record per CDR3 protein comes from TCRdb applying MiXCR to the 5' RACE reads. The sample has over 25,000 distinct CDR3 sequences; more than 20% are singletons. What was sequenced was PBMCs. The receptors originated from a woman between 55 and 75 years old in good health. Each CDR3 is given without its conserved first and last residue. Size values are once, few and many counts, or a class for expanded clones, and some rows have none.

V gene	clone size	J gene	CDR3 protein
TRBV27	NA	TRBJ2-1	ASSGLAGRYNEQF
TRBV30	many	TRBJ2-1	AWSVGDPYNEQF
TRBV20-1	NA	TRBJ2-3	SASPRLATSTDTQY
TRBV20-1	once	TRBJ2-1	SAREAVDEQF
TRBV5-1	many	TRBJ1-4	ASSLDLEKLF
TRBV7-2	many	TRBJ2-7	ASSLVRPSGKKYGGQY
TRBV5-1	many	TRBJ2-5	ASSLGTGQETQY
TRBV4-2	NA	TRBJ2-5	ASSQDASGGQETQY
TRBV20-1	many	TRBJ1-5	SASRGPQPQH
TRBV11-2	many	TRBJ2-2	ASSHARWDRGYRGELF
TRBV9	many	TRBJ1-2	ASSVFDRVFKGGYT
TRBV5-1	NA	TRBJ1-1	ASSLGTTEAF
TRBV20-1	medium-sized	TRBJ1-5	SARVGGNQPQH
TRBV12-3/TRBV12-4	NA	TRBJ2-3	ASSGSGATQY
TRBV2	many	TRBJ2-5	ASRTPAETQY
TRBV20-1	many	TRBJ2-3	SAPNRGLAGTDTQY
TRBV6-1	many	TRBJ1-1	ASSGQGWSTEAF
TRBV7-9	many	TRBJ2-1	ASSLDAGGYNEQF
TRBV20-1	many	TRBJ1-1	SARLSGRANTEAF
TRBV12-3/TRBV12-4	NA	TRBJ1-5	ASSPGVGAIQPQH
TRBV20-1	many	TRBJ2-4	SASPGRNIQY
TRBV7-9	NA	TRBJ1-1	ASSLGGAGTEAF
TRBV7-9	many	TRBJ1-6	ASSLRDRGRNSPLH
TRBV28	few	TRBJ1-1	ASSFAGLRAEAF
TRBV6-2/TRBV6-3	many	TRBJ2-3	ASSSPGLPEGAQY
TRBV7-6	NA	TRBJ2-1	ASRDWAYNEQF
TRBV5-1	NA	TRBJ2-7	ASSLGDSPRLYEQY
TRBV29-1	many	TRBJ2-2	SSGNTGELF
TRBV20-1	many	TRBJ1-1	SARFQNTEAF
TRBV20-1	many	TRBJ1-3	SAKTQGAPGNTIY
TRBV4-1	NA	TRBJ1-5	ASSQVGRPQH
TRBV18	NA	TRBJ2-7	ASSPTSGYSYDQY
TRBV5-1	many	TRBJ1-1	ASNPGAGTEAF
TRBV14	many	TRBJ2-1	ASSQVRSEQF
TRBV20-1	many	TRBJ1-2	SARDRRGNYGYT
TRBV28	many	TRBJ1-5	ASPPRQGDSNQPQH
TRBV19	many	TRBJ2-1	ASSITSGAYNEQF
TRBV10-3	many	TRBJ2-3	AIARGGGTDTQY
TRBV4-1	medium-sized	TRBJ1-1	ASSQETMGNTEAF
TRBV4-1	NA	TRBJ2-1	ASSQERTSGNNEQF
TRBV20-1	many	TRBJ2-1	SAPGLAGVNEQF
TRBV11-2	NA	TRBJ2-7	ASSPRPYEQY
TRBV11-2	many	TRBJ2-1	ASSLRRDPYNEQF